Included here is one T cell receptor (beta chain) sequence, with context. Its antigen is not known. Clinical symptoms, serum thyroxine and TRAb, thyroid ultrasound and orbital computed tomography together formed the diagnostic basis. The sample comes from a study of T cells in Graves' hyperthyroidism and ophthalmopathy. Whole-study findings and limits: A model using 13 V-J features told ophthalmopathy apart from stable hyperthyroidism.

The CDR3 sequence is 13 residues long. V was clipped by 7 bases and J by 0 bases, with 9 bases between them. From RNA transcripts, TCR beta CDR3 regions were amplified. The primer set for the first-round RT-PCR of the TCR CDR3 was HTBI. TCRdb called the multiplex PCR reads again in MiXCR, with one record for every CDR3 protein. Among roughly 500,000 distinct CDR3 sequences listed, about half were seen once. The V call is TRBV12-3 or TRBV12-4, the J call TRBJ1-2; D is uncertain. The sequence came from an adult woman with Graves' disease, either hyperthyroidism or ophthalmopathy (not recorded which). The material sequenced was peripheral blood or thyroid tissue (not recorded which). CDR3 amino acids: CASTPGPNYGYTF. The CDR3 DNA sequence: TGTGCCAGCACGCCGGGTCCTAACTATGGCTACACCTTC.